This entry describes one T cell receptor beta chain. Its antigen is currently unknown. The data stem from a study of breast tumors, draining lymph nodes, adjacent tissues. Broader study findings: That most tumor T cells come from lymph nodes remained unproven.

TCRdb re-called the multiplex PCR reads through MiXCR, storing one row per CDR3 protein. Altogether 17,000 or so distinct CDR3 sequences are present, roughly 60% being singletons, with the ten largest covering more than 15%. The TCR was taken from a female donor with breast cancer. Some clones in this sample may be carry-over from other donors' samples. Sequencing input: tumor-adjacent breast tissue.

The CDR3 DNA reads as TGTGCCAGCACCCCCACCCCAGACATGCGAGGCACCGGGGAGCTGTTTTTT. It yields the protein CASTPTPDMRGTGELFF. The gene calls are TRBV5-5 and TRBJ2-2; D is unclear. V was shortened by 6 bases and J by 4 bases, with 22 bases between the two germline ends. The CDR3 is 17 amino acids. The germline V gene encodes CDR1 SGHKS and CDR2 YYEKEE (reference sequence).